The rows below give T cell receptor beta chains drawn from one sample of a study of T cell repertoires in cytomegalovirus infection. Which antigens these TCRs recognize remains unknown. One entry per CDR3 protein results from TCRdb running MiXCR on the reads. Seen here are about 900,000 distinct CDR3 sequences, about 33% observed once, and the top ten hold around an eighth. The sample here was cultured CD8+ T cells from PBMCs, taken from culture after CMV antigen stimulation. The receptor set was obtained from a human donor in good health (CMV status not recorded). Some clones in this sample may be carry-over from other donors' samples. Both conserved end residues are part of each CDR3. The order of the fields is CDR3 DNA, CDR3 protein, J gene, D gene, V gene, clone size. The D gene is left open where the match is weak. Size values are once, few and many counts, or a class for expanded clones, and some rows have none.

CDR3nt: TGTGCCAGCAGTGAAGTGATAGTCGTTGAGGACACTGAAGCTTTCTTT
CDR3aa: CASSEVIVVEDTEAFF
j_gene: TRBJ1-1
d_gene: .
v_gene: TRBV2
abundance: few

CDR3nt: TGTGCCAGCACCCTCGGTCCAGATACGCAGTATTTT
CDR3aa: CASTLGPDTQYF
j_gene: TRBJ2-3
d_gene: .
v_gene: TRBV6-6
abundance: .

CDR3nt: TGTGCCAGCAGCTTAGAAGAAGGATTACCTAACTATGGCTACACCTTC
CDR3aa: CASSLEEGLPNYGYTF
j_gene: TRBJ1-2
d_gene: .
v_gene: TRBV7-6
abundance: few

CDR3nt: TGTGCCAGCAGCGTAGGAAGACAGGGGAGTGAAGCTTTCTTT
CDR3aa: CASSVGRQGSEAFF
j_gene: TRBJ1-1
d_gene: TRBD1
v_gene: TRBV9
abundance: few

CDR3nt: TGTGCCAGCAGCGGTGGTCGGGCGGGGCACCAAGAGACCCAGTACTTC
CDR3aa: CASSGGRAGHQETQYF
j_gene: TRBJ2-5
d_gene: .
v_gene: TRBV9
abundance: once

CDR3nt: TGTGCCAGCAGTCCCCATACAGGGGGTCTTTACGAGCAGTACTTC
CDR3aa: CASSPHTGGLYEQYF
j_gene: TRBJ2-7
d_gene: TRBD1
v_gene: TRBV6-5
abundance: many

CDR3nt: TGTGCCAGCAGCTTGGGACAGGCAAGCGATGAGCAGTTCTTC
CDR3aa: CASSLGQASDEQFF
j_gene: TRBJ2-1
d_gene: TRBD1
v_gene: TRBV7-6
abundance: many

CDR3nt: TGTGCCAGTAGTATAGGACAGGAGGAAGGGCCACCCGGGGAGCTGTTTTTT
CDR3aa: CASSIGQEEGPPGELFF
j_gene: TRBJ2-2
d_gene: .
v_gene: TRBV19
abundance: .

CDR3nt: TGTGCCAGTCATCGAAATAGCGGGGGTGCAGATACGCAGTATTTT
CDR3aa: CASHRNSGGADTQYF
j_gene: TRBJ2-3
d_gene: TRBD2
v_gene: TRBV27
abundance: .

CDR3nt: TGCAGTGCTAGAGCCCGGGGGAACTATGAGCAGTTCTTC
CDR3aa: CSARARGNYEQFF
j_gene: TRBJ2-1
d_gene: .
v_gene: TRBV20-1
abundance: .

CDR3nt: TGTGCCAGCAGCCACCACAGGGGGCTGGGCTATGGCTACACCTTC
CDR3aa: CASSHHRGLGYGYTF
j_gene: TRBJ1-2
d_gene: TRBD1
v_gene: TRBV7-2
abundance: many

CDR3nt: TGTGCCAGCAGCCCCTCGGGACAGGGAGGAGAGACCCAGTACTTC
CDR3aa: CASSPSGQGGETQYF
j_gene: TRBJ2-5
d_gene: TRBD1
v_gene: TRBV7-3
abundance: few

CDR3nt: TGCGCCAGCAGCTTGCAACCAGCGGGGGGAACAGATACGCAGTATTTT
CDR3aa: CASSLQPAGGTDTQYF
j_gene: TRBJ2-3
d_gene: TRBD2
v_gene: TRBV4-1
abundance: many

CDR3nt: TGTGCCAGCCTCGAAAGGGGGGCAGAGACCCAGTACTTC
CDR3aa: CASLERGAETQYF
j_gene: TRBJ2-5
d_gene: .
v_gene: TRBV7-9
abundance: few

CDR3nt: TGTGCCAGCAGCTTAGTCGGTCGGGGCTTGCGCACTGAAGCTTTCTTT
CDR3aa: CASSLVGRGLRTEAFF
j_gene: TRBJ1-1
d_gene: .
v_gene: TRBV7-9
abundance: .

CDR3nt: TGTGCCAGCAGTCTCGGGCGACTCGGCCCCTACAATGAGCAGTTCTTC
CDR3aa: CASSLGRLGPYNEQFF
j_gene: TRBJ2-1
d_gene: .
v_gene: TRBV6-2/TRBV6-3
abundance: .

CDR3nt: TGTGCCAGCAGCCAAGTGAACAGGGGGTCTGGAAACACCATATATTTT
CDR3aa: CASSQVNRGSGNTIYF
j_gene: TRBJ1-3
d_gene: TRBD1
v_gene: TRBV4-2
abundance: many

CDR3nt: TGTGCCAGCAGTTACGACCGCCTACAGGGAATAGGAAAAAATTCACCCCTCCACTTT
CDR3aa: CASSYDRLQGIGKNSPLHF
j_gene: TRBJ1-6
d_gene: .
v_gene: TRBV6-2/TRBV6-3
abundance: few

CDR3nt: TGTGCCAGCACCACTAGCGGTCTCAATGAGCAGTTCTTC
CDR3aa: CASTTSGLNEQFF
j_gene: TRBJ2-1
d_gene: TRBD2
v_gene: TRBV6-2/TRBV6-3
abundance: .

CDR3nt: TGTGCCAGCAAACTAGGAGGACAGGGGAGCACAGATACGCAGTATTTT
CDR3aa: CASKLGGQGSTDTQYF
j_gene: TRBJ2-3
d_gene: TRBD1
v_gene: TRBV7-9
abundance: many

CDR3nt: TGTGCCAGCAGTTACGTAGGGGGCGAGCAGTACTTC
CDR3aa: CASSYVGGEQYF
j_gene: TRBJ2-7
d_gene: .
v_gene: TRBV6-5
abundance: .

CDR3nt: TGTGCCTGCAGTACCGGGACAGAGTCGGCAATGGAATACCTGTTTTTT
CDR3aa: CACSTGTESAMEYLFF
j_gene: TRBJ1-4
d_gene: TRBD1
v_gene: TRBV2
abundance: .

CDR3nt: TGTGCCAGTAGTATAGGCCTAGCGGGACCCGAGCAGTACTTC
CDR3aa: CASSIGLAGPEQYF
j_gene: TRBJ2-7
d_gene: TRBD2
v_gene: TRBV19
abundance: few

CDR3nt: TGTGTCAGCAGTACAAGGACAGGCTTTTATGGCTACACCTTC
CDR3aa: CVSSTRTGFYGYTF
j_gene: TRBJ1-2
d_gene: TRBD1
v_gene: TRBV6-6
abundance: .

CDR3nt: TGTGCCAGCCTACTAGCGACTCGTAACAATGAGCAGTTCTTC
CDR3aa: CASLLATRNNEQFF
j_gene: TRBJ2-1
d_gene: TRBD2
v_gene: TRBV2
abundance: few